One T cell receptor (beta chain) is described in this entry. Its matching antigen is unknown. Primers included in the PCR were 60 Vbeta and 13 Jbeta primers. The assay was immunoSEQ multiplex PCR, and TCRdb's table has in-frame clones only and misses some. The data show tens of thousands of clones, 60% to 80% seen once. This sample is drawn from a study of cytomegalovirus exposure and HLA in healthy donors. Study summary: Genotyping of roughly 400 donors showed that about 83% belonged to the Caucasian-associated ancestry cluster.

The CDR3 has 19 amino acids. Germline assignment: CDR1 MGHRA and CDR2 YSYEKL. J gave up 3 bases and V 1 base, and 10 bases lay outside the gene matches. Study-wide results and limits: Follow-up analysis later connected one missense variant in DCLRE1C with trimming of TCR beta V- and J-genes.

The rearrangement uses TRBV4-1 and TRBJ2-6; 9 positions agree with TRBD1. The sample was PBMCs. The origin of this receptor is a man aged 40-49 years in good health and CMV-seronegative. This chain's CDR3 is CASSQASRDRVVGANVLTF. Written as DNA, the CDR3 is TGCGCCAGCAGCCAAGCCTCCCGGGACAGGGTCGTTGGGGCCAACGTCCTGACTTTC.